This TCR beta chain was recovered during a study of human T cells and chemical hapten exposure. CDR3 length: 16 amino acids. V lost 6 bases, J lost 4 bases, and 12 bases stayed unmatched. Germline CDR1 MNHNY, CDR2 SVGAGI (reference sequence). TCRdb analysed the RACE reads with MiXCR anew, one entry per CDR3 protein. The top ten hold about 8.7% of the sample, which has some 300,000 distinct CDR3 sequences, 4.5% to 7% seen once. This clonotype was seen more than once but under ten times. The time point was: pre-sensitization, week 0. Treatment indicated: therapeutic diphenylcyclopropenone sensitization with weekly scalp DPC.

The material sequenced was whole blood, taken in connection with sensitization to the hapten diphenylcyclopropenone (DPC). The clonotype originates from a young woman with alopecia areata. Some clones in this sample may be carry-over from other donors' samples. The chain combines TRBV6-6 with TRBJ2-5; 9 bases align to TRBD1. The CDR3 region has the DNA TGTGCCAGCAGCCGATACCTGGACAGGGGAGGAGAGACCCAGTACTTC. Protein sequence: CASSRYLDRGGETQYF.